This section outlines one T cell receptor (beta chain) sequence together with its context. Antigen specificity is unknown. This entry is derived from a study of identical twins. Germline lookup yields CDR1 LGHNA and CDR2 YNFKEQ. This CDR3 contains 15 residues. V was pared by 4 bases and J by 2 bases, with 14 bases between. TCRdb re-analysed the 5' RACE reads in MiXCR, keeping a single row per CDR3 protein. Of about 720,000 distinct CDR3 sequences detected, 8% to 9% appear once; the ten largest clones hold roughly 0.97%. Study findings and constraints: Abundant beta clonotypes from cord blood had fewer insertions, unlike memory repertoires, which showed none. Among out-of-frame alpha sequences shared by twins, low generation probability occurred in excess.

The sample also formed part of further work on yellow fever vaccine responses in identical twins.

The TCR sequence derives from a woman under 30 in good health. The V gene is TRBV4-2, the J gene TRBJ2-5; possibly TRBD2 for D (5 bases). The sample taken for sequencing was PBMCs. The CDR3 nucleotides are TGTGCCAGCAGCCCACGGTCTACTAGTCAAGAGACCCAGTACTTC. Protein product: CASSPRSTSQETQYF.